One T cell receptor beta chain is described in this entry. Its specificity is unknown. The sample originates from a study of CD8+CD57+ T cells in acquired aplastic anemia. About the research overall: DNA per sorted CD4+ or CD8+ sample ranged roughly 0.19 to 30 ug, averaging approximately 3.3 ug. Healthy donors had, on average, around 10 million reads for their CD4+ cells. Study-wide findings and caveats: Patients shared 25 to 30 CD8+ CDR3 sequences with controls. Patients and controls were not found to differ significantly in CD8+ Simpson's diversity.

Template material for TCR beta VDJ and CDR3 profiling consisted of genomic DNA. A single record per CDR3 protein comes from TCRdb applying MiXCR to the reads. The table records fewer than 200,000 distinct CDR3 sequences, 35% to 55% of them present only once. The germline CDR1 and CDR2 sequences are SGHTA and FQGNSA. The ends lost 3 bases at V and 2 bases at J; junction bases unmatched: 8. The CDR3 runs 16 residues. The rearrangement links TRBV7-2 to TRBJ2-5, with TRBD1 identical over 8 bases. Sequenced input: sorted CD4+, CD8+, or CD8+CD57+ T cells (not recorded which) from PBMCs. The source of this sequence is a human donor in good health. The CDR3 DNA reads TGTGCCAGCAGCTTCAGAGGACAGGGTTCTCAAGAGACCCAGTACTTC. Translation gives CASSFRGQGSQETQYF.